The clone carrying this T cell receptor beta chain occurred once. The data belong to a study of T cell changes during pregnancy in multiple sclerosis. Only in-frame clones appear in the TCRdb table, and some are missing; sequencing was by immunoSEQ multiplex PCR. The data show tens of thousands of clones, 88% seen once. Germline V gene lookup returns CDR1 SGHRS and CDR2 YFSETQ. With V trimmed by 1 base and J by 3 bases, 5 bases remained unmatched. CDR3 length equals 16 residues. This receptor was obtained from a female donor with multiple sclerosis, enrolled in a pregnancy study. The rearrangement links TRBV5-1 to TRBJ2-1; 9 bases map to TRBD2. The sequencing used peripheral blood, collected in the first trimester of pregnancy. This CDR3 reads CASSLLSSGDYNEQFF. In nucleotides, the CDR3 is TGCGCCAGCAGCTTGCTCTCTAGCGGGGACTACAATGAGCAGTTCTTC.